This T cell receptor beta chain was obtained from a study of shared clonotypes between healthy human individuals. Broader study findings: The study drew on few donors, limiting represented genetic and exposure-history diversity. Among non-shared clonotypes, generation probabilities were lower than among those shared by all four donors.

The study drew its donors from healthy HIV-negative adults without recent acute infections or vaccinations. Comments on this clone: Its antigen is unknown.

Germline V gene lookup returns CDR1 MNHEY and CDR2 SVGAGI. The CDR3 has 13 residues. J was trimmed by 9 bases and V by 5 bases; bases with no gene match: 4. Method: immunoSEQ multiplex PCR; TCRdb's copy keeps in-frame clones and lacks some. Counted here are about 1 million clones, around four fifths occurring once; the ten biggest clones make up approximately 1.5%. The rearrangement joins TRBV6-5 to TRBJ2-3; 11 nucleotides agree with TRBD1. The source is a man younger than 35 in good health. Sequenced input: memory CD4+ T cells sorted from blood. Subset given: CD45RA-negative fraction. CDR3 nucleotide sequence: TGTGCCAGCAGTGAGGACAGGGGGCGGACGCAGTATTTT. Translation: CASSEDRGRTQYF.